This is a list of T cell receptor beta chains from one sample in a study of blood T cell repertoires in COVID-19. The assay was immunoSEQ multiplex PCR, and TCRdb's table has in-frame clones only and misses some. The sample contains 70,000 to 80,000 clones, about nine tenths of which appear only once. Sequencing was carried out using peripheral blood. The receptors stem from a woman aged 50 to 65 with acute or convalescent COVID-19. CDR3s include the opening cysteine and the closing phenylalanine or tryptophan. D genes are given only for firm matches. Size is omitted from some rows. Given values are once, few, many or a class for expanded clones.

>.|once|TRBJ2-3|TRBV20-1
CSASSLEGSTDTQYF
TGCAGTGCTAGTAGCCTAGAAGGCAGCACAGATACGCAGTATTTT
>.|.|TRBJ1-1|TRBV15
CATRTGLNTEAFF
TGTGCCACCAGGACAGGTTTGAACACTGAAGCTTTCTTT
>.|few|TRBJ1-6|TRBV6-5
CASSYSIGRVNSPLHF
TGTGCCAGCAGTTACTCGATCGGGAGGGTTAATTCACCCCTCCACTTT
>.|.|TRBJ2-7|TRBV4-2
CASSQGTDSFYEQYF
TGTGCCAGCAGCCAAGGCACTGATTCCTTCTACGAGCAGTACTTC
>.|.|TRBJ1-1|TRBV5-4
CATVEMANTEAFF
TGTGCCACCGTCGAAATGGCGAACACTGAAGCTTTCTTT
>.|.|TRBJ2-7|TRBV6-6
CATKTGRDPYEQYF
TGTGCCACCAAAACGGGGCGGGACCCCTACGAGCAGTACTTC
>.|.|TRBJ1-5|TRBV10-3
CAISEGQSNQPQHF
TGTGCCATCAGTGAAGGACAAAGCAATCAGCCCCAGCATTTT
>TRBD1|once|TRBJ1-1|TRBV30
CAWSWDRGKAFF
TGTGCCTGGAGTTGGGACAGGGGGAAAGCTTTCTTT
>TRBD1|.|TRBJ1-2|TRBV19
CASSTRTGLDYGYTF
TGTGCCAGTAGTACTCGGACAGGGCTCGACTATGGCTACACCTTC
>.|.|TRBJ2-3|TRBV24-1
CATSDFQLGRSSTDTQYF
TGTGCCACCAGTGATTTCCAACTAGGGCGCTCTAGCACAGATACGCAGTATTTT
>.|.|TRBJ1-6|TRBV7-6
CASSPGLNSPLHF
TGTGCCAGCAGCCCTGGGCTCAATTCACCCCTCCACTTT
>TRBD1|.|TRBJ2-4|TRBV11-2
CASSLGQGKDNIQYF
TGTGCCAGCAGCTTAGGACAGGGTAAAGACAACATTCAGTACTTC
>.|.|TRBJ2-5|TRBV6-5
CASSLTAMEETQYF
TGTGCCAGCAGCCTGACAGCCATGGAAGAGACCCAGTACTTC
>.|.|TRBJ1-4|TRBV19
CASSQLPPAVGGFIEKLFF
TGTGCCAGTAGCCAACTCCCCCCCGCCGTGGGGGGGTTTATCGAAAAACTGTTTTTT
>TRBD2|.|TRBJ2-3|TRBV27
CASSLGVAGGQDTQYF
TGTGCCAGCAGTTTGGGTGTAGCGGGAGGGCAAGATACGCAGTATTTT
>.|.|TRBJ1-2|TRBV28
CASAPRGQGVYGYTF
TGTGCCAGCGCCCCCAGGGGACAAGGGGTATATGGCTACACCTTC
>TRBD1|.|TRBJ2-6|TRBV6-4
CASSEPGQGYSGANVLTF
TGTGCCAGCAGTGAGCCGGGACAGGGATACTCTGGGGCCAACGTCCTGACTTTC
>TRBD2|.|TRBJ2-7|TRBV4-2
CASSHLSGRAFYEQYF
TGTGCCAGCAGCCATCTTAGCGGGAGGGCCTTCTACGAGCAGTACTTC
>.|.|TRBJ1-1|TRBV4-1
CASSQDRAGANTEAFF
TGCGCCAGCAGCCAAGACAGGGCAGGGGCAAACACTGAAGCTTTCTTT
>.|.|TRBJ1-1|TRBV30
CAWSVGTGYTEAFF
TGTGCCTGGAGTGTCGGTACAGGGTACACAGAAGCTTTCTTT
>.|.|TRBJ2-5|TRBV5-6
CASSLWAHSYQETQYF
TGTGCCAGCAGCTTGTGGGCCCATTCGTACCAAGAGACCCAGTACTTC
>.|.|TRBJ1-5|TRBV15
CATSRVGGPPNQPQHF
TGTGCCACCAGCAGAGTCGGGGGACCCCCGAATCAGCCCCAGCATTTT
>.|.|TRBJ2-3|TRBV5-4
CASSLDGFTQYF
TGTGCCAGCAGCTTGGATGGCTTTACGCAGTATTTT
>.|.|TRBJ2-3|TRBV30
CAWSRDSGTAGRTDTQYF
TGTGCCTGGAGTCGGGACTCCGGGACAGCGGGCCGGACAGATACGCAGTATTTT
>TRBD2|.|TRBJ2-2|TRBV9
CASSELAGVTTGELFF
TGTGCCAGCAGCGAACTAGCGGGGGTTACCACCGGGGAGCTGTTTTTT
>.|.|TRBJ2-1|TRBV4-3
CASSQDNNVNEQFF
TGCGCCAGCAGCCAAGATAACAACGTTAATGAGCAGTTCTTC
>.|.|TRBJ2-1|TRBV7-2
CASSLESRFEQFF
TGTGCCAGCAGCTTAGAGTCTAGATTTGAGCAGTTCTTC
>.|.|TRBJ1-5|TRBV29-1
CSVSRGINQPQHF
TGCAGCGTAAGCAGGGGAATCAATCAGCCCCAGCATTTT
>.|.|TRBJ1-2|TRBV27
CASSSGPGGVGYGYTF
TGTGCCAGCAGTTCAGGACCGGGGGGGGTCGGCTATGGCTACACCTTC
>TRBD2|once|TRBJ2-7|TRBV30
CAWRARGLAGGYEQYF
TGTGCCTGGAGGGCCAGGGGACTAGCGGGAGGCTACGAGCAGTACTTC
>.|.|TRBJ1-2|TRBV7-9
CASSKHEYGYTF
TGTGCCAGCAGCAAACACGAATATGGCTACACCTTC
>TRBD2|.|TRBJ2-7|TRBV28
CASSPGGSATYEQYF
TGTGCCAGCAGTCCGGGCGGGAGTGCCACCTACGAGCAGTACTTC
>.|.|TRBJ2-7|TRBV5-4
CASSIDRSEQYF
TGTGCCAGCAGCATAGACAGATCCGAGCAGTACTTC
>.|.|TRBJ2-7|TRBV15
CATSRDLGTTYEQYF
TGTGCCACCAGCAGAGATCTTGGGACAACCTACGAGCAGTACTTC
>.|.|TRBJ2-7|TRBV12-3/TRBV12-4
CASSLESYEQYF
TGTGCCAGCAGTTTAGAGAGCTACGAGCAGTACTTC
>.|once|TRBJ1-5|TRBV19
CASSSGPSNQPQHF
TGTGCCAGTAGTAGCGGCCCCTCCAACCAGCCCCAGCATTTT
>TRBD1|.|TRBJ2-2|TRBV3-1/TRBV3-2
CASSQGQGWAGELFF
TGTGCCAGCAGCCAGGGACAGGGATGGGCCGGGGAGCTGTTTTTT
>TRBD1|.|TRBJ1-3|TRBV5-5
CASSLSDRGFSGNTIYF
TGTGCCAGCAGCTTGTCCGACAGGGGGTTCTCTGGAAACACCATATATTTT
>.|.|TRBJ1-2|TRBV28
CASSLSGANYGYTF
TGTGCCAGCAGTTTATCAGGGGCTAACTATGGCTACACCTTC
>TRBD1|.|TRBJ1-2|TRBV20-1
CSASLEGAGGFGYTF
TGCAGTGCTAGTCTTGAGGGGGCAGGGGGCTTTGGCTACACCTTC
>.|.|TRBJ2-7|TRBV4-3
CASSQDLRSEQYF
TGCGCCAGCAGCCAAGATCTGCGGAGCGAGCAGTACTTC
>.|.|TRBJ1-1|TRBV7-9
CASSLGLLEKAFF
TGTGCCAGCAGCTTAGGACTACTAGAAAAAGCTTTCTTT
>TRBD1|.|TRBJ2-1|TRBV29-1
CSVGEAGTGLREQFF
TGCAGCGTTGGCGAGGCCGGGACAGGGTTGCGTGAGCAGTTCTTC
>TRBD2|.|TRBJ2-5|TRBV7-2
CASSLAGLGLRETQYF
TGTGCCAGCAGCTTAGCGGGACTAGGTCTTCGGGAGACCCAGTACTTC
>TRBD2|once|TRBJ2-3|TRBV6-5
CASSRGGPLDTQYF
TGTGCCAGTTCCCGGGGGGGCCCCCTGGATACGCAGTATTTT
>.|.|TRBJ1-1|TRBV28
CASSALRENTEAFF
TGTGCCAGCAGCGCCCTCAGGGAGAACACTGAAGCTTTCTTT
>.|few|TRBJ2-2|TRBV19
CASRRGRTNTGELFF
TGTGCCAGCCGGAGGGGTAGAACGAACACCGGGGAGCTGTTTTTT